The 15 T cell receptor beta chains below all came from one sample that was sequenced in a study of T cells in Graves' hyperthyroidism and ophthalmopathy (dated by TCRdb to the late 2010s). The library relied on multiplex PCR. Sequencing took place on an Illumina HiSeq 2000. Amplification of TCR beta CDR3 regions was carried out from RNA transcripts. The TCR CDR3 was subjected to a first round of RT-PCR using the HTBI primer set and the Qiagen OneStep RT-PCR kit. Starting from the raw public reads, TCRdb applied fastp trimming at Q25, assembled clones with MiXCR and retained in-frame beta chains. Rows with one shared CDR3 protein collapse into an entry with the most common genes and DNA. This sample lists some 400,000 distinct CDR3 sequences; roughly 13% were detected once. Under 25% of the sample rests with the top ten. Sequenced: blood. These TCRs come from a man between 25 and 39 years old with Graves' hyperthyroidism that later progressed to Graves' ophthalmopathy.

This clonotype was detected only a few times. The chain couples TRBV5-1 to TRBJ1-1; D might be TRBD1 (6 bases). The CDR3 extends over 15 amino acids. Trimming took 0 bases from V and 0 from J, leaving 9 bases between them. Germline values: CDR1 SGHRS, CDR2 YFSETQ. The CDR3, as DNA: TGCGCCAGCAGCTTGGGACAGGTTTTGAACACTGAAGCTTTCTTT. It translates to CASSLGQVLNTEAFF. Using reference TRBV5-1 and TRBJ1-1 for the parts outside the CDR3, the full variable domain is KAGVTQTPRYLIKTRGQQVTLSCSPISGHRSVSWYQQTPGQGLQFLFEYFSETQRNKGNFPGRFSGRQFSNSRSEMNVSTLELGDSALYLCASSLGQVLNTEAFFGQGTRLTVV.

This rearrangement joins TRBV5-8 to TRBJ1-1, with a possible D match to TRBD1 (6 bases). The V gene lost 0 bases and the J gene lost 6 bases, with 15 bases spanning the gap. The CDR3 has 15 residues. Germline lookup yields CDR1 SGHTS and CDR2 YDEGEE. The DNA for the CDR3 is TGTGCCAGCAGCTTGGCTTGGGGGCGAACGGCTGAAGCTTTCTTT. Residues: CASSLAWGRTAEAFF.

This clonotype was seen repeatedly, ten times or more. The genes are TRBV18 and TRBJ2-1; TRBD2 matches 11 bases. The germline gives CDR1 KGHSH, CDR2 LQKENI. This CDR3 contains 16 residues. V lost 6 bases and J lost 3; bases outside the gene matches: 7. CDR3 region: CASSRALAGDYNEQFF. CDR3 DNA sequence: TGTGCCAGCTCTCGAGCACTAGCGGGGGACTACAATGAGCAGTTCTTC. Together with reference TRBV18 and TRBJ2-1, the CDR3 gives the full variable domain: NAGVMQNPRHLVRRRGQEARLRCSPMKGHSHVYWYRQLPEEGLKFMVYLQKENIIDESGMPKERFSAEFPKEGPSILRIQQVVRGDSAAYFCASSRALAGDYNEQFFGPGTRLTVL.

J is TRBJ2-1 and V is TRBV20-1; unclear D gene. CDR1 is DFQATT and CDR2 is SNEGSKA in the germline V gene (reference sequence). The CDR3 consists of 12 residues. V shed 0 bases and J shed 10 bases, with 10 bases lying between them. CDR3 coding DNA: TGCAGTGCTAGAGATCAAGGGTGGGAGCAGTTCTTC. This translates into CSARDQGWEQFF.

The chain carries TRBV4-1 and TRBJ2-7; 13 bases agree with TRBD2. The CDR3 has 15 amino acids. The germline V gene has CDR1 MGHRA and CDR2 YSYEKL. The V gene end was trimmed by 3 bases and the J gene end by 5 bases; junction bases not matched to a gene: 4. The CDR3 loop reads CASSQTGTSGNEQYF. The DNA of the CDR3 is TGCGCCAGCAGCCAGACGGGGACTAGCGGGAACGAGCAGTACTTC.

Notes on this clonotype: A much more abundant neighbour one base away suggests this may be a read error. The conserved closing phenylalanine or tryptophan is absent in this CDR3, likely reflecting a read error. The rearrangement links TRBV28 to TRBJ2-7; TRBD1 agrees at 9 bases. The CDR3 covers 18 residues. Germline loops: CDR1 MDHEN, CDR2 SYDVKM. Unmatched junction bases numbered 14, after V lost 5 bases and J lost 0 bases. The CDR3 protein is CASSASPGTGPSSYEQYL. For the CDR3, the DNA is TGTGCCAGCAGTGCCAGTCCCGGGACAGGGCCAAGCTCCTACGAGCAGTACCTC.

The chain has TRBV20-1 and TRBJ2-5, with 8 bases matching TRBD1. J gave up 3 bases and V 6 bases, and 12 bases lay outside the gene matches. The CDR3 loop spans 15 amino acids. Germline loops: CDR1 DFQATT, CDR2 SNEGSKA (reference sequence). CDR3 region: CSASFYRGSKETQYF. CDR3 nucleotides: TGCAGTGCCAGCTTTTACAGGGGGTCGAAAGAGACCCAGTACTTC.

This clonotype was counted ten times or more. V and J are TRBV5-6 and TRBJ2-1; the D is unclear. This CDR3 region has 13 residues. Germline-derived CDR1 and CDR2 are SGHDT and YYEEEE. Trimming removed 0 bases at V and 3 bases at J, with 4 bases between. The CDR3 is CASSLANYNEQFF. The CDR3 nucleotides read TGTGCCAGCAGCTTGGCCAACTACAATGAGCAGTTCTTC.

In its sample, this clonotype was seen a few times. The chain has TRBV2 and TRBJ1-2, with D unclear. Germline V lookup: CDR1 SNHLY, CDR2 FYNNEI. Trimming cost V 6 bases and J 7 bases, with 18 bases left between them. This CDR3 comprises 14 residues. The CDR3 nucleotides are TGTGCCAGCAGAAGCGAGTTACAAAGCGGTGGCTACACCTTC. Encoded protein: CASRSELQSGGYTF.

This clonotype showed up many times. This chain uses TRBV12-3 or TRBV12-4 with TRBJ1-2, with 9 bases aligning to TRBD1. The CDR3 has 12 residues. V trimming: 5 bases; J trimming: 8 bases; junction bases outside the gene matches: 3. The CDR3 bases are TGTGCCAGCAGTCCCGGACAGGGGGGCTACACCTTC. Translated, it gives CASSPGQGGYTF.

This clonotype appeared many times. The rearrangement joins TRBV28 to TRBJ1-2; D is unclear. The V gene's germline CDR1 is MDHEN and CDR2 SYDVKM. This CDR3 has 14 residues. With 4 bases removed from V and 6 bases from J, the gap between germline ends came to 15 bases. CDR3 bases: TGTGCCAGCAGTTCCGCCGACAAGGTTGATGGCTACACCTTC. This sequence encodes CASSSADKVDGYTF.

In this sample, this clonotype turned up many times. The CDR3 DNA reads as TGTGCCAGCAGTTTAGGACTGGGGGCCCTCCAAGAGACCCAGTACTTC. Translation gives CASSLGLGALQETQYF. The chain uses TRBV28 and TRBJ2-5; TRBD1 is a possible D gene (6 bases). Germline V CDR1 and CDR2: MDHEN, SYDVKM. This CDR3 region has 16 residues. The germline V and J ends were trimmed by 2 bases and 1 base, with 14 bases remaining between them.

Turning to this clonotype: The junction and the germline gene differ at one end; a read error may be behind it. This chain connects TRBV4-1 to TRBJ2-5, with 9 bases identical to TRBD2. CDR1 is MGHRA and CDR2 is YSYEKL in the germline V gene. This CDR3 is 16 amino acids long. CDR3 amino acids: CVSSQDPGLAIETQYF. The CDR3 nucleotides read TGCGTCAGCAGCCAAGACCCGGGACTAGCTATTGAGACCCAGTACTTC.

CDR3 loop: CASSDVAYLAKNIQYF. The CDR3 DNA sequence: TGTGCCAGCAGTGATGTGGCATACTTAGCCAAAAACATTCAGTACTTC. The chain joins TRBV6-1 to TRBJ2-4; D unresolved. With 3 bases removed from V and 0 bases from J, the gap between germline ends came to 12 bases. Germline lookup yields CDR1 MNHNS and CDR2 SASEGT. The CDR3 covers 16 residues.

Turning to this clonotype: One junction end does not reproduce the germline sequence, and a read error may be involved. The chain recombines TRBV28 with TRBJ2-2; D may correspond to TRBD1 or TRBD2 (5 bases each). Germline V CDR1 and CDR2: MDHEN, SYDVKM. The CDR3 consists of 18 residues. The CDR3: CASSSRDPNVGNTEELFF. CDR3 sequence (DNA): TGTGCCAGCAGTTCCCGGGACCCCAACGTCGGGAACACCGAGGAGCTGTTTTTT.